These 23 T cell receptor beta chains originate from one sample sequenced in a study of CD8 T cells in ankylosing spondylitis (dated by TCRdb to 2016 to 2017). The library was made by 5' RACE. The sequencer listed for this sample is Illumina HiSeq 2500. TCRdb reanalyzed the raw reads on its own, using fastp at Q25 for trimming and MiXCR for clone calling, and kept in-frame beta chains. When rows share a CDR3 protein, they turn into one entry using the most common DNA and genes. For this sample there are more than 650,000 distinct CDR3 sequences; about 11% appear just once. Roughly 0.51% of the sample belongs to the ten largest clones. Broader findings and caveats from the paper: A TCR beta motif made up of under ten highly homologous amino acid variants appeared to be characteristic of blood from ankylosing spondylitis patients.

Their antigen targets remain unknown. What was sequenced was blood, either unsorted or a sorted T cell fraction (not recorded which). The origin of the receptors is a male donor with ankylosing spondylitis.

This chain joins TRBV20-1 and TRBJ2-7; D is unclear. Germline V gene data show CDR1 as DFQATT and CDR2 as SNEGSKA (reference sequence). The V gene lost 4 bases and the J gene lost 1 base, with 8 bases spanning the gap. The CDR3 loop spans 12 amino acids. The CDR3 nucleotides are TGCAGTGCTATTCAAGGATCCTACGAGCAGTACTTC. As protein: CSAIQGSYEQYF.

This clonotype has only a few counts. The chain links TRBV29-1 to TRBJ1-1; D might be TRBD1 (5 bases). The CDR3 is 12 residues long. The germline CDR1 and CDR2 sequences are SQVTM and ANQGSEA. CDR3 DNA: TGCAGTTCCAGGGATTGGGACACTGAAGCTTTCTTT. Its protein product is CSSRDWDTEAFF.

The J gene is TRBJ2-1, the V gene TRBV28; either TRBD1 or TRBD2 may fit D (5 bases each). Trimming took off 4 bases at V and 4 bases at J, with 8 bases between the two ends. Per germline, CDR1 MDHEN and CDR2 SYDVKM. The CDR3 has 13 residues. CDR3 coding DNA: TGTGCCAGCAGTTCCGAGGGGTACAATGAGCAGTTCTTC. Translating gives CASSSEGYNEQFF. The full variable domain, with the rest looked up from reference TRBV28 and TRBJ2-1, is DVKVTQSSRYLVKRTGEKVFLECVQDMDHENMFWYRQDPGLGLRLIYFSYDVKMKEKGDIPEGYSVSREKKERFSLILESASTNQTSMYLCASSSEGYNEQFFGPGTRLTVL.

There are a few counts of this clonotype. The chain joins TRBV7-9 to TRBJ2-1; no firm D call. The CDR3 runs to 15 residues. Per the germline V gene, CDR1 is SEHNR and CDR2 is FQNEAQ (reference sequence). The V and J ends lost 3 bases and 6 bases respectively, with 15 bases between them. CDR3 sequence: CASSFGSLHGNEQFF. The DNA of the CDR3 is TGTGCCAGCAGCTTTGGCAGTCTTCATGGCAATGAGCAGTTCTTC.

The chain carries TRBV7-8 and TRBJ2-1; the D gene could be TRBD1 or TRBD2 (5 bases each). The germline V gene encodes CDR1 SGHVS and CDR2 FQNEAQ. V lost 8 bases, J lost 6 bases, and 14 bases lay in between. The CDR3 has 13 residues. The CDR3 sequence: CASGSERGNEQFF. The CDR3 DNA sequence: TGTGCCAGCGGGTCGGAGAGGGGCAATGAGCAGTTCTTC.

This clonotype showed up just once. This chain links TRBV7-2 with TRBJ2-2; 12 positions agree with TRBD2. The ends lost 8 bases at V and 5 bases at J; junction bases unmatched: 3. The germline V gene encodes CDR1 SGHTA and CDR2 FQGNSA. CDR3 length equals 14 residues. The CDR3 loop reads CASGGTSGTGELFF. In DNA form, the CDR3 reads TGTGCCAGCGGCGGGACTAGCGGGACCGGGGAGCTGTTTTTT.

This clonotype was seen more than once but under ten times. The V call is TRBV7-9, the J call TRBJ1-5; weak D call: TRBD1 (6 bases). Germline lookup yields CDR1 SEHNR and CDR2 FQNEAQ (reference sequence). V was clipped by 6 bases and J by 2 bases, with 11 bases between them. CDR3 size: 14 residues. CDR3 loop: CASRPSGGNQPQHF. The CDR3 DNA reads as TGTGCCAGCAGACCCTCAGGGGGCAATCAGCCCCAGCATTTT.

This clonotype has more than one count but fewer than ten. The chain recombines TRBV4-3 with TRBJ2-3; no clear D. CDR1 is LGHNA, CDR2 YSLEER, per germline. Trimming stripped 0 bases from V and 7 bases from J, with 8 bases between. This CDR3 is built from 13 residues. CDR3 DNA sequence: TGCGCCAGCAGCCAAGATAGCAGGTATACGCAGTATTTT. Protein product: CASSQDSRYTQYF.

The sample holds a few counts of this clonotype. The CDR3 loop reads CASSHDRAGNYGYTF. CDR3 nucleotide sequence: TGCGCCAGCAGCCATGACAGGGCCGGTAACTATGGCTACACCTTC. The rearrangement uses TRBV5-1 and TRBJ1-2; 7 bases fit TRBD1. The CDR3 is 15 amino acids. Trimming cost V 4 bases and J 1 base; bases outside gene matches: 7. Germline V gives CDR1 SGHRS, CDR2 YFSETQ.

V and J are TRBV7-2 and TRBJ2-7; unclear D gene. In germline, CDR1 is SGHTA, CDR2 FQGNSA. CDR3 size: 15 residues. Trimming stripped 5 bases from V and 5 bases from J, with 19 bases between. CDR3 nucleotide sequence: TGTGCCAGCAGCGTATCAATTGGACGTCCCAACGAGCAGTACTTC. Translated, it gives CASSVSIGRPNEQYF.

For the CDR3, the DNA is TGCGCCAGCAGCCACTCACTTAGCGGGAGTCTCCACGAGCAGTACTTC. Protein sequence: CASSHSLSGSLHEQYF. This rearrangement joins TRBV4-1 to TRBJ2-7; 9 nucleotides align to TRBD2. This CDR3 is 16 amino acids long. With V trimmed by 3 bases and J by 5 bases, 11 bases remained unmatched. Germline CDR1 MGHRA, CDR2 YSYEKL.

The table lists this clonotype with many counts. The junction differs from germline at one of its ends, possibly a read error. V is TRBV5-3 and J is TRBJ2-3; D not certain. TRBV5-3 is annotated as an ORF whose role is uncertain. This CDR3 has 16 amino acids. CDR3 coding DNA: TGTGCCAGCAGCTTGGCCGCGCTTACTAGCACAGATACGCAGTATTTT. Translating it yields CASSLAALTSTDTQYF.

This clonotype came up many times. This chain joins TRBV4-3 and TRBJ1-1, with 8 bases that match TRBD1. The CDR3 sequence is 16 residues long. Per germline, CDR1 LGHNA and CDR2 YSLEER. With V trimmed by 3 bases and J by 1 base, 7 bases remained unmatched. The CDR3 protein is CASSQGTGGPNTEAFF. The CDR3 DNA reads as TGCGCCAGCAGCCAGGGTACAGGGGGACCGAACACTGAAGCTTTCTTT.

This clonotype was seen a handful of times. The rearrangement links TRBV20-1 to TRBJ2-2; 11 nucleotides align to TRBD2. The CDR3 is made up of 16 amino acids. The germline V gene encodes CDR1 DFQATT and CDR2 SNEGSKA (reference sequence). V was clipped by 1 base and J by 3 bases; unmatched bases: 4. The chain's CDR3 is CSARVSGRVDTGELFF. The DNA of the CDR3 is TGCAGTGCTAGAGTTAGCGGGAGGGTCGACACCGGGGAGCTGTTTTTT.

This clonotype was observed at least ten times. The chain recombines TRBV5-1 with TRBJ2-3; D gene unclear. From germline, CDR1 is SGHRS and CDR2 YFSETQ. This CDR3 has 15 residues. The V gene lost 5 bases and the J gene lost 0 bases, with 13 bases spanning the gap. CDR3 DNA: TGCGCCAGCAGTTCGACAACGTCTAGCACAGATACGCAGTATTTT. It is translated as CASSSTTSSTDTQYF. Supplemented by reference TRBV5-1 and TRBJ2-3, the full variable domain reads KAGVTQTPRYLIKTRGQQVTLSCSPISGHRSVSWYQQTPGQGLQFLFEYFSETQRNKGNFPGRFSGRQFSNSRSEMNVSTLELGDSALYLCASSSTTSSTDTQYFGPGTRLTVL.

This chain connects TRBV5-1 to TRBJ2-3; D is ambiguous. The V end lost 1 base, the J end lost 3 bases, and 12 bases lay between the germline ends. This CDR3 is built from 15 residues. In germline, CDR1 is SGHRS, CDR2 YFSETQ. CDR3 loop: CASSLFVPGTDTQYF. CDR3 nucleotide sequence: TGCGCCAGCAGCTTGTTCGTTCCTGGGACAGATACGCAGTATTTT.

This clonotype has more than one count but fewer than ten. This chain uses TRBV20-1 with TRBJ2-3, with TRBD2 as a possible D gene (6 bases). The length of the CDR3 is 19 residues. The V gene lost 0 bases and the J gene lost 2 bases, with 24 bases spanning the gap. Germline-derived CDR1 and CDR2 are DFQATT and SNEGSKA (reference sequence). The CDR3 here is CSARDLPGRGGTLTDTQYF. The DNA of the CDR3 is TGCAGTGCTAGAGATCTTCCAGGACGGGGCGGGACCCTCACAGATACGCAGTATTTT.

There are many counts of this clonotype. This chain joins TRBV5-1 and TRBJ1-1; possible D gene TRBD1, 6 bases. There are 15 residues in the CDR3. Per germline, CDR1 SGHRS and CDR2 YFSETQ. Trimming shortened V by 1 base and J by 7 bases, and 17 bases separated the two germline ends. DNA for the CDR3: TGCGCCAGCAGCTTGACGAGCGGACAGTGGGTTGAAGCTTTCTTT. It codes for CASSLTSGQWVEAFF.

As DNA, the CDR3 is TGTGCCAGCAGCGTAGGGAATCAGGGCAGGAGGAGTCAGCCCCAGCATTTT. Its protein is CASSVGNQGRRSQPQHF. The rearrangement joins TRBV9 to TRBJ1-5, with D tentatively TRBD1 (5 bases). Trimming left V 0 bases short and J 6 bases short, with 19 bases between. Germline V CDR1 and CDR2: SGDLS, YYNGEE. This CDR3 contains 17 residues.

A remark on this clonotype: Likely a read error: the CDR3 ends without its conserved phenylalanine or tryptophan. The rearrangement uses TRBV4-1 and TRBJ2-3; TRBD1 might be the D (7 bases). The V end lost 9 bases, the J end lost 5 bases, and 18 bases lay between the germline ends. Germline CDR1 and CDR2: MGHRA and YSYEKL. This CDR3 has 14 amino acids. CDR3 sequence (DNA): TGCGCCAGTCGGGGGCTAGCAGGGGGAGATACGCAGTATTAT. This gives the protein CASRGLAGGDTQYY.

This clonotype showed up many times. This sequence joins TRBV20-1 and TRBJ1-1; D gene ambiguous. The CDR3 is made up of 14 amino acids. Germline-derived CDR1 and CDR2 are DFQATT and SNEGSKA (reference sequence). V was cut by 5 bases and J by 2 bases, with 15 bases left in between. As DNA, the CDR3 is TGCAGTGCTTCCCGAGGCGATTCCAACACTGAAGCTTTCTTT. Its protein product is CSASRGDSNTEAFF.

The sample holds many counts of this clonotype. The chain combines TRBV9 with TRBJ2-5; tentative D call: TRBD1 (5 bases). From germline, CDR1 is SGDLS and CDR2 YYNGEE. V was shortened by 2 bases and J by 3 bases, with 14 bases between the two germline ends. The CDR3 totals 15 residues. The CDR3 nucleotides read TGTGCCAGCAGCGTTCACCAGGGAAGGGAAGAGACCCAGTACTTC. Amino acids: CASSVHQGREETQYF.

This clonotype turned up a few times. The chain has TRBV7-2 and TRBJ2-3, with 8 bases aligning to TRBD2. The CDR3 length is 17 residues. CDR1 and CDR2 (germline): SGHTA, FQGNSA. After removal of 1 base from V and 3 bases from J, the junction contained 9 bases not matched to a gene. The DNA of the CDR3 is TGTGCCAGCAGCTTAGGGTACGCGGGAGGTGGGACAGATACGCAGTATTTT. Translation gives CASSLGYAGGGTDTQYF.